The 17 T cell receptor beta chains listed next were all sequenced from one sample in a study of regulatory T cells in long-lasting Graves disease. In building TCR beta libraries, iRepertoire HTBI primers were used together with Arm-PCR of CDR3 regions. TCRdb reprocessed the multiplex PCR reads via MiXCR and lists one record per CDR3 protein. The sample lists about 620,000 distinct CDR3 sequences, around 15% occurring once. Time point of the sample: newly diagnosed GD, antithyroid drugs for less than 3 months. Construction of the TCR library relied on RNA isolated from PBMCs. The sample was also linked to a second study, of T cells in Graves' hyperthyroidism and ophthalmopathy.

The sample was peripheral blood mononuclear cells (PBMCs), taken at new diagnosis, from a patient treated with antithyroid drugs. Every receptor here comes from a woman aged 25 to 39 with Graves disease.

This clonotype was seen many times. The chain recombines TRBV12-3 or TRBV12-4 with TRBJ2-3; D possibly corresponds to TRBD2 (5 bases). There are 16 residues in the CDR3. Trimming took off 6 bases at V and 2 bases at J, with 18 bases between the two ends. The CDR3 here is CASSLSPAGATDTQYF. The CDR3 coding sequence is TGTGCCAGCAGCCTATCCCCGGCGGGCGCCACAGATACGCAGTATTTT.

The chain links TRBV18 to TRBJ1-2; weak D call: TRBD1 (6 bases). The CDR3 runs to 13 residues. V was clipped by 3 bases and J by 5 bases, with 10 bases between them. CDR1 is KGHSH and CDR2 is LQKENI in the germline V gene. The CDR3 DNA follows: TGTGCCAGCTCACCTACGGACAGTTATGGCTACACCTTC. It encodes CASSPTDSYGYTF.

This clonotype was picked up many times. J is TRBJ2-3 and V is TRBV27, with D perhaps matching TRBD1 or TRBD2 (5 bases each). The CDR3 sequence is 14 residues long. V was trimmed by 6 bases and J by 8 bases, leaving 18 bases between them. Looked up from germline, CDR1 is MNHEY and CDR2 is SMNVEV (reference sequence). CDR3 coding DNA: TGTGCCAGCAGGGGGGAAGGTGATTTGGGTACGCAGTATTTT. Its translation: CASRGEGDLGTQYF.

Only a few counts were recorded for this clonotype. This chain uses TRBV6-1 with TRBJ2-7; 11 nucleotides agree with TRBD1. Germline-derived CDR1 and CDR2 are MNHNS and SASEGT. This CDR3 has 15 residues. The ends lost 6 bases at V and 3 bases at J; junction bases unmatched: 7. CDR3 amino acids: CASSRTGGVGYEQYF. CDR3 sequence (DNA): TGTGCCAGCAGCAGGACAGGGGGCGTCGGCTACGAGCAGTACTTC.

In this sample, this clonotype turned up many times. The chain uses TRBV28 and TRBJ2-1, with D possibly being TRBD1 (5 bases). The V gene lost 8 bases and the J gene lost 8 bases, with 16 bases spanning the gap. Germline CDR1 and CDR2: MDHEN and SYDVKM. This CDR3 comprises 13 residues. CDR3 sequence (DNA): TGTGCCAGCGGCTCGCTCAGGGTCCATGAGCAGTTCTTC. It yields the protein CASGSLRVHEQFF.

This clonotype was seen more than once but under ten times. The chain combines TRBV2 with TRBJ2-5; TRBD2 aligns across 8 bases. After removal of 8 bases from V and 1 base from J, the junction contained 12 bases not matched to a gene. This CDR3 has 16 amino acids. Germline V gene lookup returns CDR1 SNHLY and CDR2 FYNNEI. Here the CDR3 DNA reads TGTGCCAGCTGGACTAGCTCCCGAGGGGGCCAAGAGACCCAGTACTTC. Translating it yields CASWTSSRGGQETQYF. The full variable domain, in which reference TRBV2 and TRBJ2-5 provide the parts outside the CDR3, is EPEVTQTPSHQVTQMGQEVILRCVPISNHLYFYWYRQILGQKVEFLVSFYNNEISEKSEIFDDQFSVERPDGSNFTLKIRSTKLEDSAMYFCASWTSSRGGQETQYFGPGTRLLVL.

This clonotype showed up many times. The chain couples TRBV6-4 to TRBJ2-2, with D uncertain. Germline loops: CDR1 MRHNA, CDR2 SNTAGT. CDR3 length: 14 residues. V shed 0 bases and J shed 3 bases, with 5 bases lying between them. The CDR3 reads CASSDSMDTGELFF. The CDR3 DNA sequence: TGTGCCAGCAGTGACTCGATGGACACCGGGGAGCTGTTTTTT.

This clonotype was picked up many times. The chain has TRBV28 and TRBJ2-5; 11 bases fit TRBD2. Germline V gene data show CDR1 as MDHEN and CDR2 as SYDVKM. There are 15 residues in the CDR3. The ends lost 6 bases at V and 5 bases at J; junction bases unmatched: 8. In DNA, the CDR3 is TGTGCCAGCAGCGGGACTAGCGGAGGCAGGGAGACCCAGTACTTC. It yields the protein CASSGTSGGRETQYF.

Concerning this clonotype itself: A much larger clone lies one base from this, so it may be a read error. The V and J genes are TRBV29-1 and TRBJ2-1; 13 nucleotides match TRBD2. Per the germline V gene, CDR1 is SQVTM and CDR2 is ANQGSEA. V lost 3 bases to trimming and J lost 4 bases; unmatched junction nucleotides: 9. The CDR3 loop spans 17 amino acids. The CDR3 sequence: CSVEGLAGLNNYNEQFF. CDR3 DNA sequence: TGCAGCGTTGAGGGACTAGCGGGACTAAACAATTACAATGAGCAGTTCTTC.

The table lists this clonotype with many counts. The chain recombines TRBV11-2 with TRBJ1-2; no definite D call. The CDR3 consists of 15 residues. V was trimmed by 0 bases and J by 0 bases, leaving 8 bases between them. Germline values: CDR1 SGHAT, CDR2 FQNNGV. CDR3 loop: CASSLETTANYGYTF. The CDR3, as DNA: TGTGCCAGCAGCTTAGAAACTACAGCTAACTATGGCTACACCTTC.

This clonotype has a count of ten or more. V usage is TRBV27 and J usage is TRBJ2-5; the match to TRBD1 covers 7 bases. V shed 1 base, J shed 1 base, and the junction held 9 bases outside the gene matches. CDR1 and CDR2 from the germline V gene are MNHEY and SMNVEV (reference sequence). This CDR3 is 17 amino acids long. For the CDR3, the DNA is TGTGCCAGCAGTTTATACCCAACAGGGGTAACCCAAGAGACCCAGTACTTC. Translating it yields CASSLYPTGVTQETQYF.

This clonotype has just a few counts. The V gene is TRBV20-1, the J gene TRBJ1-6; 9 positions match TRBD1. V gave up 5 bases and J gave up 1 base; unmatched junction bases: 9. The germline CDR1 and CDR2 sequences are DFQATT and SNEGSKA (reference sequence). The CDR3 is 17 residues long. The DNA of the CDR3 is TGCAGTGCTTCCCGGACAGGGGCTTTGTCCTATAATTCACCCCTCCACTTT. Translated, it gives CSASRTGALSYNSPLHF.

A word on this clonotype: A much larger clone differs by one base, so this may be a read error. This rearrangement joins TRBV12-3 or TRBV12-4 to TRBJ2-7; no clear D. With 6 bases removed from V and 4 bases from J, the gap between germline ends came to 22 bases. The CDR3 length is 16 residues. The CDR3 loop reads CASSDWGAKGEYEQYF. As DNA, the CDR3 is TGTGCCAGCAGCGATTGGGGTGCCAAAGGTGAATACGAGCAGTACTTC.

In its sample, this clonotype was seen many times. V gene TRBV2 combines with J gene TRBJ2-5; D is undetermined. CDR1 is SNHLY and CDR2 is FYNNEI in the germline V gene. Trimming removed 7 bases from V and 4 bases from J, with 10 bases in between. This CDR3 spans 12 amino acids. The CDR3 DNA is TGTGCCAGCATCGCTTACGGAGAGACCCAGTACTTC. It codes for CASIAYGETQYF.

This clonotype has ten or more counts. The chain is built from TRBV12-3 or TRBV12-4 and TRBJ1-2; D unclear. CDR3 length equals 14 residues. The V and J ends lost 3 bases and 2 bases respectively, with 10 bases between them. DNA for the CDR3: TGTGCCAGCAGTTTTAGCCAATCGAACTATGGCTACACCTTC. Translated: CASSFSQSNYGYTF.

The rearrangement uses TRBV4-1 and TRBJ2-5; 11 bases fit TRBD1. This CDR3 region has 16 residues. V lost 4 bases, J lost 2 bases, and 6 bases stayed unmatched. Germline loops: CDR1 MGHRA, CDR2 YSYEKL. CDR3 region: CASSRAGTGGQETQYF. The CDR3 DNA sequence: TGCGCCAGCAGCCGGGCCGGGACAGGGGGACAAGAGACCCAGTACTTC.

The V and J genes are TRBV3-1 and TRBJ1-2; a weak D match, TRBD1 (6 bases). The CDR3 loop spans 15 amino acids. The V gene lost 2 bases and the J gene lost 1 base, with 11 bases spanning the gap. The V gene's germline CDR1 is LGHDT and CDR2 YNNKEL (reference sequence). The CDR3 coding sequence is TGTGCCAGCAGCCAAACAGGGAGTGGTAACTATGGCTACACCTTC. This sequence encodes CASSQTGSGNYGYTF.